Below are 32 T cell receptor beta chains sequenced from a single sample in a study of OX40 agonist ivuxolimab in advanced cancers. The library was made by the immunoSEQ multiplex PCR assay. Not all clones reach the TCRdb copy of this immuneACCESS table, which keeps in-frame sequences only. Checked studies attribute under half of the gap to unresolved V genes and leave the rest unexplained. The sample table contains approximately 70,000 clones; only one count was recorded for approximately 88% of them. 0.45% to 0.6% of the sample comes from the top ten. This specimen was CD4+ or CD8+ T cells sorted from blood, taken in a trial of the OX40 agonist ivuxolimab. The receptor set was obtained from an adult with an advanced solid tumor such as melanoma, head and neck, liver or kidney cancer.

In DNA, the CDR3 is TGTGCCAGCAGTGCCCGGGTGGCTAATGAAAAACTGTTTTTT. Translating it yields CASSARVANEKLFF. This chain joins TRBV2 and TRBJ1-4, with no clear D. Germline CDR1 reads SNHLY; CDR2 reads FYNNEI. V lost 4 bases to trimming and J lost 3 bases, with 9 bases between them. This CDR3 spans 14 amino acids. Using reference TRBV2 and TRBJ1-4 for the parts outside the CDR3, the full variable domain is EPEVTQTPSHQVTQMGQEVILRCVPISNHLYFYWYRQILGQKVEFLVSFYNNEISEKSEIFDDQFSVERPDGSNFTLKIRSTKLEDSAMYFCASSARVANEKLFFGSGTQLSVL.

This clone has a handful of counts. V usage is TRBV19 and J usage is TRBJ1-5; no clear D gene. CDR3 length: 13 residues. CDR1 and CDR2 (germline): LNHDA, SQIVND (reference sequence). Trimming pared 5 bases from V and 2 bases from J, leaving 7 bases between. CDR3 sequence: CASSQDGNQPQHF. Here the CDR3 DNA reads TGTGCCAGTAGTCAAGATGGCAATCAGCCCCAGCATTTT.

This rearrangement joins TRBV19 to TRBJ1-1; the D gene is possibly TRBD1 (5 bases). Germline CDR1 and CDR2: LNHDA and SQIVND (reference sequence). V was clipped by 0 bases and J by 1 base, with 15 bases between them. The CDR3 consists of 17 residues. Here the CDR3 reads CASSIDRRGSANTEAFF. DNA for the CDR3: TGTGCCAGTAGTATAGATCGGAGGGGCAGCGCGAACACTGAAGCTTTCTTT.

The chain carries TRBV11-2 and TRBJ2-3; D is uncertain. In germline, CDR1 is SGHAT, CDR2 FQNNGV. V was pared by 2 bases and J by 2 bases, with 5 bases between. The CDR3 length is 13 residues. Written as DNA, the CDR3 is TGTGCCAGCAGCTTACAAAACACAGATACGCAGTATTTT. Amino acids: CASSLQNTDTQYF.

V and J are TRBV7-2 and TRBJ2-1, with 10 bases lining up with TRBD2. Germline V gene lookup returns CDR1 SGHTA and CDR2 FQGNSA. V shed 5 bases and J 0 bases; nucleotides not matched to a gene: 4. The CDR3 covers 16 residues. The CDR3: CASSVSGGSSYNEQFF. The CDR3 region has the DNA TGTGCCAGCAGCGTTAGCGGGGGGAGCTCCTACAATGAGCAGTTCTTC.

The rearrangement uses TRBV19 and TRBJ2-7; 8 bases are shared with TRBD1. CDR1 is LNHDA, CDR2 SQIVND, per germline (reference sequence). The J segment lost 3 bases and the V segment lost 9 bases, leaving 7 bases of the junction unmatched. The CDR3 has 13 residues. For the CDR3, the DNA is TGTGCCAGCCAACCGACAGGGGTCTACGAGCAGTACTTC. Translating it yields CASQPTGVYEQYF.

The chain employs TRBV6-1 and TRBJ1-2; D is perhaps TRBD1 (5 bases). The ends were cut back, 4 bases at V and 3 bases at J, with 9 bases in the middle. Germline CDR1 MNHNS, CDR2 SASEGT. The CDR3 is 13 amino acids. In DNA form, the CDR3 reads TGTGCCAGCAGTGTAACGGGGGACTATGGCTACACCTTC. This gives the protein CASSVTGDYGYTF.

The genes are TRBV29-1 and TRBJ1-1, with D unclear. Germline CDR1 reads SQVTM; CDR2 reads ANQGSEA. The ends were cut back, 8 bases at V and 2 bases at J, with 12 bases in the middle. This CDR3 is built from 12 residues. The CDR3 protein is CSIRRPNTEAFF. The CDR3 nucleotides are TGCAGCATCCGTAGGCCAAACACTGAAGCTTTCTTT.

The rearrangement joins TRBV29-1 to TRBJ2-3; D remains ambiguous. V lost 7 bases to trimming and J lost 1 base, with 9 bases between them. The CDR3 runs 12 residues. CDR1 SQVTM and CDR2 ANQGSEA come from the germline V gene. The CDR3 DNA reads TGCAGCGCTGGGTGGGGCACAGATACGCAGTATTTT. Its translation is CSAGWGTDTQYF.

This clone is a singleton in its sample. V and J are TRBV6-1 and TRBJ1-3; no firm D call. CDR3 length: 16 amino acids. V was clipped by 1 base and J by 0 bases, with 10 bases between them. Looked up from germline, CDR1 is MNHNS and CDR2 is SASEGT. CDR3 sequence reads: CASSEDVGYSGNTIYF. The DNA of the CDR3 is TGTGCCAGCAGTGAAGATGTTGGGTACTCTGGAAACACCATATATTTT.

This sequence joins TRBV7-7 and TRBJ1-5; D call uncertain. The CDR3 is 18 amino acids. V was pared by 4 bases and J by 5 bases, with 24 bases between. CDR1 and CDR2 from the germline V gene are SSHAT and FNYEAQ (reference sequence). DNA for the CDR3: TGTGCCAGCAGCTCCCGGGCGTCCCCTCTGTATGTTTATCAGCCCCAGCATTTT. As protein: CASSSRASPLYVYQPQHF. Combining the CDR3 with reference TRBV7-7 and TRBJ1-5 gives the whole variable domain GAGVSQSPRYKVTKRGQDVTLRCDPISSHATLYWYQQALGQGPEFLTYFNYEAQPDKSGLPSDRFSAERPEGSISTLTIQRTEQRDSAMYRCASSSRASPLYVYQPQHFGDGTRLSIL.

This chain connects TRBV10-3 to TRBJ2-3; D perhaps matches TRBD2 (6 bases). Germline V gene lookup returns CDR1 ENHRY and CDR2 SYGVKD. The CDR3 covers 14 residues. V was shortened by 3 bases and J by 2 bases, with 9 bases between the two germline ends. The CDR3 DNA reads TGTGCCATCAGTGAACTAGCTCCCACAGATACGCAGTATTTT. Translation gives CAISELAPTDTQYF.

The chain uses TRBV19 and TRBJ1-2, with TRBD1 matching over 7 bases. The CDR3 extends over 15 amino acids. Trimming at V came to 6 bases and at J to 2 bases, leaving 9 bases not matched to a gene. CDR1 and CDR2 from the germline V gene are LNHDA and SQIVND (reference sequence). The DNA of the CDR3 is TGTGCCAGTAGCCTCGCAGGGGGGGGAAACTATGGCTACACCTTC. This gives the protein CASSLAGGGNYGYTF.

The chain employs TRBV7-3 and TRBJ2-1; D may be TRBD2 (6 bases). The CDR3 contains 16 residues. CDR1 SGHTA and CDR2 FQGTGA come from the germline V gene. Trimming removed 0 bases at V and 0 bases at J, with 9 bases between. CDR3 DNA: TGTGCCAGCAGCTTAACTGGCGGGGCCTCCTACAATGAGCAGTTCTTC. It encodes CASSLTGGASYNEQFF.

The chain has TRBV7-3 and TRBJ2-2; TRBD2 matches 7 bases. CDR3 size: 14 residues. Trimming took 4 bases from V and 2 from J; bases not matched to a gene: 1. CDR1 and CDR2 from the germline V gene are SGHTA and FQGTGA. The CDR3 coding sequence is TGTGCCAGCAGCTCTAGCGGAAACACCGGGGAGCTGTTTTTT. As protein: CASSSSGNTGELFF.

The chain joins TRBV7-2 to TRBJ2-5, with 10 bases matching TRBD2. The CDR3 is made up of 16 amino acids. Losses at the gene ends were 5 bases for V and 6 bases for J; bases not matched to a gene: 12. Germline CDR1 and CDR2: SGHTA and FQGNSA. This CDR3 is CASSRDSGGARKTQYF. CDR3 DNA: TGTGCCAGCAGCCGTGACAGCGGGGGGGCCAGGAAGACCCAGTACTTC.

This chain joins TRBV7-3 and TRBJ2-3; 8 bases agree with TRBD1. V was clipped by 5 bases and J by 12 bases; unmatched bases: 10. The CDR3 loop spans 13 amino acids. Germline CDR1 reads SGHTA; CDR2 reads FQGTGA. CDR3 nucleotides: TGTGCCAGCAGCCCCGGGACAGGAGCGGTCCAGTATTTT. It translates to CASSPGTGAVQYF.

The gene calls are TRBV6-5 and TRBJ2-7; 8 bases map to TRBD2. Germline-derived CDR1 and CDR2 are MNHEY and SVGAGI. There are 15 residues in the CDR3. Losses at the gene ends were 0 bases for V and 3 bases for J; bases not matched to a gene: 4. The CDR3 nucleotides are TGTGCCAGCAGTTACTCGTGGAGCGGGGGCTACGAGCAGTACTTC. It is translated as CASSYSWSGGYEQYF.

This clone was counted only a few times. The J gene is TRBJ2-7, the V gene TRBV6-1; D might be TRBD1 or TRBD2, each matching 5 bases. CDR3 length: 15 residues. V dropped 9 bases and J dropped 0 bases, with 18 bases sitting between them. The germline V gene encodes CDR1 MNHNS and CDR2 SASEGT. In DNA, the CDR3 is TGTGCCAGTTTACCGGGACCTGGGGCCTCCTACGAGCAGTACTTC. Its translation: CASLPGPGASYEQYF.

The genes are TRBV30 and TRBJ2-3, with 8 bases aligning to TRBD1. Trimming at V came to 2 bases and at J to 3 bases, leaving 7 bases not matched to a gene. CDR1 and CDR2 (germline): GTSNPN, SVGIG (reference sequence). CDR3 length equals 15 residues. The CDR3 region is CAWSKGQGWTDTQYF. CDR3 nucleotides: TGTGCCTGGAGTAAAGGACAGGGATGGACAGATACGCAGTATTTT.

The V gene is TRBV18, the J gene TRBJ2-3; D perhaps matches TRBD1 (6 bases). Trimming removed 0 bases from V and 4 bases from J, with 11 bases in between. Germline assignment: CDR1 KGHSH and CDR2 LQKENI. The CDR3 runs to 15 residues. The DNA for the CDR3 is TGTGCCAGCTCACCACCGTCAGGGGTCGCAGATACGCAGTATTTT. It translates to CASSPPSGVADTQYF.

The chain is built from TRBV7-6 and TRBJ2-3; D possibly corresponds to TRBD2 (5 bases). Germline CDR1 reads SGHVS; CDR2 reads FNYEAQ. This CDR3 has 16 amino acids. The germline V and J ends were trimmed by 1 base and 0 bases, with 11 bases remaining between them. The CDR3 DNA follows: TGTGCCAGCAGCTTAGTAGGCGGGCCTAGCACAGATACGCAGTATTTT. This codes for CASSLVGGPSTDTQYF.

This chain joins TRBV19 and TRBJ1-5; D not resolved. CDR3 length: 14 amino acids. V lost 4 bases and J lost 0, with 7 bases in between. In germline, CDR1 is LNHDA, CDR2 SQIVND (reference sequence). CDR3 sequence reads: CASSRVNSNQPQHF. As DNA, the CDR3 is TGTGCCAGTAGTAGAGTAAATAGCAATCAGCCCCAGCATTTT.

The gene calls are TRBV6-5 and TRBJ1-2; D perhaps matches TRBD1 (6 bases). CDR3 length equals 14 residues. Germline values: CDR1 MNHEY, CDR2 SVGAGI. V lost 2 bases and J lost 7, with 14 bases in between. Written as DNA, the CDR3 is TGTGCCAGCAGTTACCTCCGACAGGCTGGTGGCTACACCTTC. It is translated as CASSYLRQAGGYTF.

The chain carries TRBV7-9 and TRBJ1-2; D is uncertain. The CDR3 is 14 amino acids. Germline CDR1 and CDR2: SEHNR and FQNEAQ (reference sequence). V lost 5 bases and J 2 bases, leaving 12 bases between the germline ends. This CDR3 reads CASSPRGGNYGYTF. CDR3 in DNA: TGTGCCAGCAGCCCCCGAGGAGGAAACTATGGCTACACCTTC.

The genes are TRBV7-9 and TRBJ1-1, with D hard to call. This CDR3 has 11 residues. V lost 1 base and J lost 5, with 2 bases in between. Germline V gene sequence: CDR1 SEHNR, CDR2 FQNEAQ (reference sequence). This CDR3 is CASSLGTEAFF. DNA of the CDR3: TGTGCCAGCAGCTTAGGGACTGAAGCTTTCTTT.

This chain joins TRBV5-1 and TRBJ2-3; tentatively, D is TRBD1 (6 bases). V was pared by 7 bases and J by 2 bases, with 17 bases between. CDR1 and CDR2 (germline): SGHRS, YFSETQ. CDR3 length: 15 amino acids. The CDR3 DNA is TGCGCCAGCGGCCCCACAGGGACCACCACAGATACGCAGTATTTT. Its protein product is CASGPTGTTTDTQYF. The whole variable domain, filled in from reference TRBV5-1 and TRBJ2-3, reads KAGVTQTPRYLIKTRGQQVTLSCSPISGHRSVSWYQQTPGQGLQFLFEYFSETQRNKGNFPGRFSGRQFSNSRSEMNVSTLELGDSALYLCASGPTGTTTDTQYFGPGTRLTVL.

The chain links TRBV6-1 to TRBJ2-1; perhaps TRBD1 as D (5 bases). Trimming shortened V by 7 bases and J by 1 base, and 14 bases separated the two germline ends. In germline, CDR1 is MNHNS, CDR2 SASEGT. CDR3 length: 15 residues. In nucleotides, the CDR3 is TGTGCCAGCAACATGGACCGACAGTCCTACAATGAGCAGTTCTTC. Its protein is CASNMDRQSYNEQFF.

V is TRBV4-1 and J is TRBJ1-5; D perhaps matches TRBD1 (5 bases). CDR1 and CDR2 from the germline V gene are MGHRA and YSYEKL. V was pared by 0 bases and J by 3 bases, with 12 bases between. The CDR3 totals 16 residues. The CDR3 region has the DNA TGCGCCAGCAGCCAAGAAGTCAGGGCCTACAATCAGCCCCAGCATTTT. This sequence encodes CASSQEVRAYNQPQHF.

The CDR3 bases are TGCGCCAGCAGCTTTCCTAGCGGACACACAGATACGCAGTATTTT. Its translation is CASSFPSGHTDTQYF. This chain joins TRBV5-1 and TRBJ2-3, with 7 bases that match TRBD2. From germline, CDR1 is SGHRS and CDR2 YFSETQ. The CDR3 is 15 residues long. J lost 2 bases, V lost 2 bases, and 5 bases had no gene match.

The chain couples TRBV14 to TRBJ2-3; the D gene is possibly TRBD2 (5 bases). Germline CDR1 and CDR2: SGHDN and FVKESK. CDR3 size: 14 residues. V lost 5 bases, J lost 2 bases, and 11 bases lay in between. CDR3 nucleotides: TGTGCCAGCAGCTTCGGGGTGTTCACAGATACGCAGTATTTT. The encoded protein is CASSFGVFTDTQYF.

The chain couples TRBV7-2 to TRBJ1-1, with D possibly TRBD1 on 6 matching bases. Germline CDR1 and CDR2: SGHTA and FQGNSA. The ends were cut back, 4 bases at V and 3 bases at J, with 9 bases in the middle. CDR3 size: 13 residues. The CDR3 nucleotides read TGTGCCAGCAGCTACAGGGTGGACACTGAAGCTTTCTTT. It is translated as CASSYRVDTEAFF.